The 21 T cell receptor beta chains below all came from one sample that was sequenced in a study of blood T cell repertoires in COVID-19. Clones were sequenced by immunoSEQ multiplex PCR, and TCRdb holds only the in-frame ones, with some missing. The table includes 75,000 or so clones, about 83% detected once. Sequenced: peripheral blood. The receptors come from a woman over 75 with active or convalescent COVID-19.

The chain recombines TRBV7-9 with TRBJ2-3, with 10 bases fitting TRBD2. This CDR3 is 16 amino acids long. V was clipped by 0 bases and J by 5 bases; unmatched bases: 5. Per germline, CDR1 SEHNR and CDR2 FQNEAQ (reference sequence). The DNA for the CDR3 is TGTGCCAGCAGCTTAGCGCAAGAGCGGGAGGGAGATACGCAGTATTTT. Translation: CASSLAQEREGDTQYF.

The rearrangement joins TRBV7-8 to TRBJ1-4; no clear D gene. The V gene lost 7 bases and the J gene lost 0 bases, with 9 bases spanning the gap. Germline V gene lookup returns CDR1 SGHVS and CDR2 FQNEAQ. This CDR3 has 14 residues. The CDR3 loop reads CASTERSTNEKLFF. CDR3 DNA: TGTGCCAGCACCGAGAGGTCAACTAATGAAAAACTGTTTTTT.

The chain carries TRBV5-1 and TRBJ2-3; 10 bases are a match to TRBD1. The CDR3 covers 14 residues. Germline values: CDR1 SGHRS, CDR2 YFSETQ. Trimming removed 7 bases from V and 3 bases from J; junction bases left unmatched: 5. This chain's CDR3 is CASGPGQGTDTQYF. The CDR3 nucleotides are TGCGCCAGCGGCCCGGGACAGGGGACAGATACGCAGTATTTT.

The chain uses TRBV5-4 and TRBJ2-7; TRBD2 agrees at 15 bases. The germline CDR1 and CDR2 sequences are SGHNT and YYREEE (reference sequence). The CDR3 totals 14 residues. J gave up 7 bases and V 5 bases, and 4 bases lay outside the gene matches. The DNA for the CDR3 is TGTGCCAGCAGTTGGACTAGCGGGAGGGGGGAGCAGTACTTC. This gives the protein CASSWTSGRGEQYF.

V is TRBV30 and J is TRBJ2-1; 12 bases are a match to TRBD2. Per the germline V gene, CDR1 is GTSNPN and CDR2 is SVGIG (reference sequence). The CDR3 is made up of 15 amino acids. V was pared by 3 bases and J by 7 bases, with 7 bases of the junction left unmatched. The CDR3 sequence is CAWSQTSGGRNEQFF. The CDR3 DNA reads TGTGCCTGGAGCCAGACTAGCGGGGGAAGGAATGAGCAGTTCTTC.

The rearrangement joins TRBV15 to TRBJ2-7; 9 nucleotides align to TRBD1. Losses at the gene ends were 3 bases for V and 2 bases for J; bases not matched to a gene: 11. The germline gives CDR1 LNHNV, CDR2 YYDKDF (reference sequence). The CDR3 totals 17 residues. As DNA, the CDR3 is TGTGCCACCAGCAGTTCTCAGGGGACAGGGAGAGCCTACGAGCAGTACTTC. It translates to CATSSSQGTGRAYEQYF.

This clone was detected only a few times. The V call is TRBV30, the J call TRBJ1-5; 10 bases are a match to TRBD1. J was trimmed by 2 bases and V by 3 bases; bases with no gene match: 7. CDR3 length equals 16 residues. CDR1 and CDR2 (germline): GTSNPN, SVGIG (reference sequence). In DNA form, the CDR3 reads TGTGCCTGGAGCCTTCCCGGGACAGGGGGCAATCAGCCCCAGCATTTT. This sequence encodes CAWSLPGTGGNQPQHF. Variable domain in full (rest from reference TRBV30 and TRBJ1-5): SQTIHQWPATLVQPVGSPLSLECTVEGTSNPNLYWYRQAAGRGLQLLFYSVGIGQISSEVPQNLSASRPQDRQFILSSKKLLLSDSGFYLCAWSLPGTGGNQPQHFGDGTRLSIL.

V and J are TRBV2 and TRBJ2-7; 13 nucleotides agree with TRBD2. Germline V gives CDR1 SNHLY, CDR2 FYNNEI. Trimming removed 5 bases from V and 4 bases from J; junction bases left unmatched: 5. The CDR3 contains 15 residues. In DNA form, the CDR3 reads TGTGCCAGCAGTCAACTAGCGGGGGGGCCGTACGAGCAGTACTTC. As protein: CASSQLAGGPYEQYF.

V usage is TRBV7-9 and J usage is TRBJ2-3; perhaps TRBD2 as D (7 bases). The V gene lost 1 base and the J gene lost 5 bases, with 13 bases spanning the gap. Germline CDR1 reads SEHNR; CDR2 reads FQNEAQ (reference sequence). The CDR3 covers 15 residues. This CDR3 reads CASSLGGGAKDTQYF. The CDR3 DNA is TGTGCCAGCAGCTTAGGAGGGGGGGCCAAAGATACGCAGTATTTT.

This sequence joins TRBV4-3 and TRBJ2-7; 9 nucleotides match TRBD1. The CDR3 totals 18 residues. The germline CDR1 and CDR2 sequences are LGHNA and YSLEER. The V segment lost 0 bases and the J segment 3 bases; nucleotides outside the gene matches: 12. In DNA, the CDR3 is TGCGCCAGCAGCCAAGATTTGATTGGGACAGGGACATTCTACGAGCAGTACTTC. This translates into CASSQDLIGTGTFYEQYF.

J is TRBJ2-7 and V is TRBV5-4; 8 bases are a match to TRBD1. V lost 3 bases and J lost 0; bases outside the gene matches: 2. The V gene's germline CDR1 is SGHNT and CDR2 YYREEE (reference sequence). This CDR3 region has 14 residues. The CDR3 loop reads CASSWDRSSYEQYF. In DNA form, the CDR3 reads TGTGCCAGCAGCTGGGACAGGAGCTCCTACGAGCAGTACTTC. Full variable domain (outside the CDR3, taken from reference TRBV5-4 and TRBJ2-7): ETGVTQSPTHLIKTRGQQVTLRCSSQSGHNTVSWYQQALGQGPQFIFQYYREEENGRGNFPPRFSGLQFPNYSSELNVNALELDDSALYLCASSWDRSSYEQYFGPGTRLTVT.

The J gene is TRBJ1-2, the V gene TRBV28; 8 positions agree with TRBD1. V was clipped by 3 bases and J by 4 bases; unmatched bases: 4. The CDR3 runs to 14 residues. Germline lookup yields CDR1 MDHEN and CDR2 SYDVKM. CDR3 in amino acids: CASSFGDRLYGYTF. Written as DNA, the CDR3 is TGTGCCAGCAGTTTTGGGGACAGGCTCTATGGCTACACCTTC.

The gene calls are TRBV12-2 and TRBJ2-7; the table's D call of TRBD2 was not tested on the DNA. TRBV12-2 is assigned pseudogene status. The CDR3 totals 16 residues. CDR3 bases: TGTGCAAGTCGCGTCCCCTCTTGCGGGGGGCCGTGGGAGCAGTACTTC. It codes for CASRVPSCGGPWEQYF.

V usage is TRBV19 and J usage is TRBJ2-2, with D possibly being TRBD2 (6 bases). V lost 5 bases to trimming and J lost 1 base, with 14 bases between them. There are 16 residues in the CDR3. Germline values: CDR1 LNHDA, CDR2 SQIVND (reference sequence). CDR3 sequence reads: CASSAGLIQNTGELFF. CDR3 DNA: TGTGCCAGTAGTGCGGGACTCATCCAGAACACCGGGGAGCTGTTTTTT.

This sequence joins TRBV6-6 and TRBJ2-3, with 10 bases fitting TRBD1. The J segment lost 4 bases and the V segment lost 2 bases, leaving 6 bases of the junction unmatched. The CDR3 extends over 16 amino acids. Germline values: CDR1 MNHNY, CDR2 SVGAGI (reference sequence). CDR3 region: CASSYAGTGVSDTQYF. The CDR3 bases are TGTGCCAGCAGTTACGCCGGGACAGGGGTTTCAGATACGCAGTATTTT.

The rearrangement links TRBV5-5 to TRBJ2-3; 7 nucleotides match TRBD1. Germline V CDR1 and CDR2: SGHKS, YYEKEE (reference sequence). This CDR3 comprises 16 residues. Unmatched junction bases numbered 10, after V lost 4 bases and J lost 2 bases. CDR3 bases: TGTGCCAGCAGCCCGGGGACAGCCAGCCCCACAGATACGCAGTATTTT. This encodes CASSPGTASPTDTQYF.

This clone has only one observation. V usage is TRBV18 and J usage is TRBJ1-5, with a tentative D call TRBD1 (6 bases). The CDR3 runs to 15 residues. Trimming cost V 4 bases and J 0 bases, with 10 bases left between them. Germline values: CDR1 KGHSH, CDR2 LQKENI. The CDR3 protein is CASSLVRGSNQPQHF. CDR3 coding DNA: TGTGCCAGCTCACTGGTCAGGGGTAGCAATCAGCCCCAGCATTTT.

The chain employs TRBV10-1 and TRBJ2-5; D not certain. Germline V lookup: CDR1 WNHNN, CDR2 SYGVQD (reference sequence). The V gene lost 6 bases and the J gene lost 5 bases, with 19 bases spanning the gap. The CDR3 length is 15 residues. The CDR3 nucleotides read TGCGCCAGCAGAACCGCCCTTGAGGCGGCGGAGACCCAGTACTTC. Its protein product is CASRTALEAAETQYF.

This sequence joins TRBV7-2 and TRBJ2-7; 7 nucleotides match TRBD1. From germline, CDR1 is SGHTA and CDR2 FQGNSA. The CDR3 runs 14 residues. With V trimmed by 2 bases and J by 2 bases, 3 bases remained unmatched. For the CDR3, the DNA is TGTGCCAGCAGCTTAAGACAGGGACCCTACGAGCAGTACTTC. This sequence encodes CASSLRQGPYEQYF.

This clone was observed once. The chain is built from TRBV15 and TRBJ2-1; the D gene is possibly TRBD2 (5 bases). There are 14 residues in the CDR3. Germline V gene data show CDR1 as LNHNV and CDR2 as YYDKDF (reference sequence). The V end lost 3 bases, the J end lost 5 bases, and 11 bases lay between the germline ends. CDR3 sequence: CATSSILVHNEQFF. The CDR3 nucleotides are TGTGCCACCAGCAGCATACTAGTTCACAATGAGCAGTTCTTC. Full variable domain (missing parts from reference TRBV15 and TRBJ2-1): DAMVIQNPRYQVTQFGKPVTLSCSQTLNHNVMYWYQQKSSQAPKLLFHYYDKDFNNEADTPDNFQSRRPNTSFCFLDIRSPGLGDTAMYLCATSSILVHNEQFFGPGTRLTVL.

CDR3 DNA sequence: TGTGCCAGCAGCCAAGAAAACAGTGAGCAGTTCTTC. Residues: CASSQENSEQFF. V gene TRBV3-1 (or the pseudogene TRBV3-2) combines with J gene TRBJ2-1; D unclear. Deletions cut 0 bases from V and 9 bases from J, with 6 bases between. Germline CDR1 and CDR2: LGHDT and YNNKEL (reference sequence). The CDR3 contains 12 residues.